This T cell receptor beta chain was captured in a study of T-cell reconstitution after alpha-beta-depleted transplantation in children. Overall study findings and caveats: T-cell numbers and diversity, one year after transplant, stemmed largely from T cells that were newly produced. Surviving recipient T cells and thymic progenitors underlay high day-60 TCRbeta diversity in some patients. There were reportedly several hundred expanded graft clones from which alpha-beta T cells came about two months after transplant.

The CDR3 runs to 14 residues. V dropped 5 bases and J dropped 1; count of bases not matched to a gene: 5. Many counts were recorded for this clonotype. Its matching antigen is unknown. Unique molecular identifiers were incorporated during preparation of the TCRbeta library. Using its own MiXCR run on the PCR reads, TCRdb lists one record per CDR3 protein. The sample holds about 490,000 distinct CDR3 sequences, more than 9% seen once. This receptor was obtained from a child aged 2 to 15 with inherited bone marrow failure, due to receive a stem cell transplant. The chain employs TRBV12-3 or TRBV12-4 and TRBJ2-7; 7 nucleotides line up with TRBD2. The material was PBMCs, obtained before TCRalphabeta/CD19-depleted stem cell transplant. The CDR3 DNA reads TGTGCCAGCAGTGCCCGCGGGAGATCCTACGAGCAGTACTTC. It is translated as CASSARGRSYEQYF.